The 19 T cell receptor beta chains given below trace back to one sample, sequenced in a study of PD-1 blockade in classical Hodgkin lymphoma. Clones were read by immunoSEQ multiplex PCR, and TCRdb kept only the in-frame ones, dropping some. The sample has 57,000 or so clones; about 91% are singletons. Relapses following autologous stem cell transplantation were seen in all patients, with brentuximab vedotin exposure varying. Sample: peripheral blood mononuclear cells (PBMCs), taken at baseline. The receptor set was obtained from a human donor with classical Hodgkin lymphoma.

This sequence joins TRBV5-6 and TRBJ1-1; 7 bases align to TRBD1. CDR3 length equals 14 residues. Germline CDR1 SGHDT, CDR2 YYEEEE. The V gene end was trimmed by 2 bases and the J gene end by 6 bases; junction bases not matched to a gene: 7. The CDR3 is CASSFQGGRPEAFF. The CDR3 coding sequence is TGTGCCAGCAGCTTTCAGGGGGGGAGGCCTGAAGCTTTCTTT.

Remarks on this clone: Other nucleotide sequences in the sample specify the same CDR3. CDR3 sequence reads: CSVEGGETQYF. DNA for the CDR3: TGCAGCGTTGAGGGCGGAGAGACCCAGTACTTC. This sequence joins TRBV29-1 and TRBJ2-5; D not certain. V was trimmed by 3 bases and J by 4 bases, leaving 6 bases between them. This CDR3 has 11 amino acids. The germline V gene encodes CDR1 SQVTM and CDR2 ANQGSEA.

This chain connects TRBV7-2 to TRBJ1-6, with D uncertain. The CDR3 has 14 amino acids. Trimming took 5 bases from V and 4 from J, leaving 9 bases between them. CDR1 is SGHTA, CDR2 FQGNSA, per germline. This CDR3 is CASSEDGYNSPLHF. CDR3 nucleotides: TGTGCCAGCAGCGAGGACGGGTATAATTCACCCCTCCACTTT.

The rearrangement uses TRBV12-5 and TRBJ1-3; TRBD1 might be the D (6 bases). The CDR3 extends over 19 amino acids. V was shortened by 4 bases and J by 0 bases, with 22 bases between the two germline ends. Germline CDR1 is LGHNT and CDR2 is FRNRAP. CDR3 sequence reads: CASGWRTPRQDYSGNTIYF. The CDR3 DNA sequence: TGTGCTAGTGGTTGGCGCACCCCCCGACAGGACTACTCTGGAAACACCATATATTTT.

The gene calls are TRBV5-4 and TRBJ2-5; D unresolved. Trimming left V 0 bases short and J 4 bases short, with 4 bases between. The CDR3 loop spans 12 amino acids. The germline gives CDR1 SGHNT, CDR2 YYREEE (reference sequence). The CDR3, as DNA: TGTGCCAGCAGCTTGGATGGAGAGACCCAGTACTTC. This sequence encodes CASSLDGETQYF.

The J gene is TRBJ2-3, the V gene TRBV18; no firm D call. Germline loops: CDR1 KGHSH, CDR2 LQKENI. Deletions cut 3 bases from V and 1 base from J, with 5 bases between. This CDR3 contains 13 residues. Here the CDR3 reads CASSPVGTDTQYF. As DNA, the CDR3 is TGTGCCAGCTCACCCGTTGGCACAGATACGCAGTATTTT.

The V gene is TRBV6-6, the J gene TRBJ1-2, with D perhaps TRBD1 (5 bases). Trimming left V 4 bases short and J 5 bases short, with 14 bases between. The CDR3 contains 14 residues. The germline V gene encodes CDR1 MNHNY and CDR2 SVGAGI (reference sequence). CDR3: CASSSTQELYGYTF. DNA for the CDR3: TGTGCCAGCAGTTCTACACAGGAACTGTATGGCTACACCTTC.

This clone was picked up one time. V is TRBV7-8 and J is TRBJ1-1, with D uncertain. The CDR3 loop spans 15 amino acids. Trimming removed 5 bases from V and 2 bases from J, with 15 bases in between. The germline V gene encodes CDR1 SGHVS and CDR2 FQNEAQ. The chain's CDR3 is CASSRIDPRNTEAFF. CDR3 nucleotides: TGTGCCAGCAGCCGTATAGACCCCAGAAACACTGAAGCTTTCTTT.

The chain uses TRBV5-6 and TRBJ2-1; 7 positions match TRBD2. Trimming took 0 bases from V and 0 from J; bases not matched to a gene: 3. CDR3 length equals 16 residues. Germline CDR1 reads SGHDT; CDR2 reads YYEEEE. The CDR3 bases are TGTGCCAGCAGCTTGGTCGGCGGGAGCTCCTACAATGAGCAGTTCTTC. As protein: CASSLVGGSSYNEQFF. Together with reference TRBV5-6 and TRBJ2-1, the CDR3 gives the full variable domain: DAGVTQSPTHLIKTRGQQVTLRCSPKSGHDTVSWYQQALGQGPQFIFQYYEEEERQRGNFPDRFSGHQFPNYSSELNVNALLLGDSALYLCASSLVGGSSYNEQFFGPGTRLTVL.

The chain combines TRBV6-5 with TRBJ2-1; 11 bases map to TRBD2. Germline CDR1 and CDR2: MNHEY and SVGAGI. The CDR3 sequence is 15 residues long. With 0 bases clipped from V and 7 bases from J, the junction kept 2 bases outside the gene matches. The CDR3 DNA is TGTGCCAGCAGTTACTCGGCTAGCGGGGGGAATGAGCAGTTCTTC. Encoded protein: CASSYSASGGNEQFF.

The chain is built from TRBV30 and TRBJ1-2; D uncertain. V gave up 0 bases and J gave up 8 bases, with 13 bases separating them. Germline V gene sequence: CDR1 GTSNPN, CDR2 SVGIG (reference sequence). The CDR3 totals 13 residues. CDR3 sequence reads: CAWSVGGRWGYTF. DNA for the CDR3: TGTGCCTGGAGTGTGGGCGGTCGTTGGGGCTACACCTTC.

The chain combines TRBV6-5 with TRBJ1-5, with 12 bases matching TRBD1. Germline CDR1 MNHEY, CDR2 SVGAGI. CDR3 length: 15 residues. Trimming at V came to 4 bases and at J to 5 bases, leaving 3 bases not matched to a gene. CDR3 bases: TGTGCCAGCAGTTGGGGACAGGGGGCCCATCAGCCCCAGCATTTT. It specifies CASSWGQGAHQPQHF.

This chain uses TRBV6-4 with TRBJ2-1, with D uncertain. CDR3 size: 13 residues. CDR1 and CDR2 from the germline V gene are MRHNA and SNTAGT. V dropped 3 bases and J dropped 4 bases, with 7 bases sitting between them. The DNA of the CDR3 is TGTGCCAGCAGTGAATTCGGATACAATGAGCAGTTCTTC. This encodes CASSEFGYNEQFF.

J is TRBJ2-7 and V is TRBV11-1; a weak D match, TRBD2 (6 bases). Germline V gives CDR1 SGHAT, CDR2 FQDESV (reference sequence). This CDR3 contains 15 residues. Trimming took off 2 bases at V and 5 bases at J, with 16 bases between the two ends. The CDR3 region is CASSLTSAGFHEQYF. The CDR3 DNA follows: TGTGCCAGCAGCTTAACTAGTGCGGGGTTCCACGAGCAGTACTTC.

The V gene is TRBV4-2, the J gene TRBJ2-7, with D unclear. Per the germline V gene, CDR1 is LGHNA and CDR2 is YNFKEQ. This CDR3 spans 15 amino acids. V gave up 6 bases and J gave up 6 bases, with 21 bases separating them. The CDR3 here is CASSPIEASHGEQYF. DNA for the CDR3: TGTGCCAGCAGTCCTATTGAGGCTAGTCATGGCGAGCAGTACTTC.

V is TRBV18 and J is TRBJ1-4; 9 bases match TRBD1. Losses at the gene ends were 4 bases for V and 8 bases for J; bases not matched to a gene: 14. The V gene's germline CDR1 is KGHSH and CDR2 LQKENI. The CDR3 contains 17 residues. The CDR3 spells CASSRTTPGQGHEKLFF. The CDR3 nucleotides read TGTGCCAGCTCACGAACGACACCCGGACAGGGGCACGAAAAACTGTTTTTT.

The gene calls are TRBV5-1 and TRBJ2-7; 7 positions agree with TRBD1. The CDR3 spans 14 residues. Trimming removed 3 bases from V and 7 bases from J; junction bases left unmatched: 10. CDR1 and CDR2 from the germline V gene are SGHRS and YFSETQ. The CDR3 DNA sequence: TGCGCCAGCAGCTCCACGACAGGGAGTGGGGAGCAGTACTTC. Its protein is CASSSTTGSGEQYF.

The table lists this clone with a count of one. This chain uses TRBV5-1 with TRBJ2-7; 9 bases agree with TRBD2. The CDR3 length is 17 residues. Per germline, CDR1 SGHRS and CDR2 YFSETQ. The ends lost 4 bases at V and 3 bases at J; junction bases unmatched: 14. The DNA for the CDR3 is TGCGCCAGCAGCGCCTCCAAGGGGGCGCGGGAGGGCTACGAGCAGTACTTC. Translation gives CASSASKGAREGYEQYF.

Comment on this clone: A read error may produce the germline difference seen at one junction end. The chain employs TRBV6-4 and TRBJ1-1; tentatively, D is TRBD1 (5 bases). Germline lookup yields CDR1 MRHNA and CDR2 SNTAGT. This CDR3 is built from 15 residues. CDR3 region: CASSDSTGERPLLRF. As DNA, the CDR3 is TGTGCCAGCAGTGACTCGACGGGGGAACGCCCGCTCCTTAGGTTT.